These 22 T cell receptor beta chains originate from one sample sequenced in a study of cytotoxic CD8 clonotypes in ibrutinib-treated CLL. The protocol was immunoSEQ multiplex PCR, while the TCRdb copy is restricted to in-frame clones and leaves out a portion. The data show some 140,000 clones, under 95% seen once. Sequencing was performed on PBMCs, taken after 12 months of ibrutinib treatment. These receptors were taken from a human donor with chronic lymphocytic leukemia.

This clone showed up just once. The chain links TRBV28 to TRBJ2-1, with 7 bases matching TRBD2. CDR1 is MDHEN, CDR2 SYDVKM, per germline. The ends lost 4 bases at V and 5 bases at J; junction bases unmatched: 8. This CDR3 contains 15 residues. This chain's CDR3 is CASSSWESGNNEQFF. The CDR3 nucleotides are TGTGCCAGCAGTTCATGGGAGAGCGGGAACAATGAGCAGTTCTTC.

The V gene is TRBV18, the J gene TRBJ2-7, with 7 bases that match TRBD1. V lost 3 bases to trimming and J lost 2 bases; unmatched junction nucleotides: 1. The CDR3 loop spans 13 amino acids. Germline CDR1 KGHSH, CDR2 LQKENI. CDR3 sequence (DNA): TGTGCCAGCTCACCTGGGACAGCCTACGAGCAGTACTTC. As protein: CASSPGTAYEQYF.

This rearrangement joins TRBV6-5 to TRBJ2-7; D could derive from TRBD1 or TRBD2 (5 bases each). V lost 2 bases and J 0 bases, leaving 8 bases between the germline ends. There are 14 residues in the CDR3. Germline values: CDR1 MNHEY, CDR2 SVGAGI. CDR3 protein: CASSYAGSSYEQYF. As DNA, the CDR3 is TGTGCCAGCAGTTACGCAGGGAGCTCCTACGAGCAGTACTTC.

The rearrangement links TRBV6-5 to TRBJ2-1; D remains ambiguous. V shed 11 bases and J shed 4 bases, with 6 bases lying between them. CDR3 length: 10 amino acids. Germline V gene sequence: CDR1 MNHEY, CDR2 SVGAGI. The CDR3 spells CAVGYNEQFF. The CDR3 nucleotides are TGTGCCGTCGGGTACAATGAGCAGTTCTTC.

The V gene is TRBV27, the J gene TRBJ2-7; D is unresolved. Per germline, CDR1 MNHEY and CDR2 SMNVEV (reference sequence). This CDR3 comprises 14 residues. The germline V and J ends were trimmed by 0 bases and 0 bases, with 6 bases remaining between them. The CDR3 bases are TGTGCCAGCAGTTTATCGGGAAGCTCCTACGAGCAGTACTTC. As protein: CASSLSGSSYEQYF.

This chain joins TRBV6-1 and TRBJ1-1; D unresolved. Trimming pared 4 bases from V and 1 base from J, leaving 7 bases between. Looked up from germline, CDR1 is MNHNS and CDR2 is SASEGT. The CDR3 consists of 13 residues. The CDR3 DNA sequence: TGTGCCAGCAGTGGACGAGAGAACACTGAAGCTTTCTTT. It translates to CASSGRENTEAFF.

This chain uses TRBV27 with TRBJ2-1; D is unresolved. This CDR3 has 12 amino acids. The germline CDR1 and CDR2 sequences are MNHEY and SMNVEV (reference sequence). V lost 4 bases and J lost 6, with 7 bases in between. CDR3 protein: CASSSIANEQFF. The CDR3 DNA follows: TGTGCCAGCAGTTCCATAGCCAATGAGCAGTTCTTC.

The genes are TRBV28 and TRBJ1-5, with TRBD1 identical over 9 bases. There are 18 residues in the CDR3. The V gene end was trimmed by 2 bases and the J gene end by 1 base; junction bases not matched to a gene: 9. The V gene's germline CDR1 is MDHEN and CDR2 SYDVKM. The CDR3 sequence: CASSLRSDRGLSNQPQHF. The CDR3 DNA reads as TGTGCCAGCAGTTTACGATCGGACAGGGGCTTAAGCAATCAGCCCCAGCATTTT.

The gene calls are TRBV27 and TRBJ2-4; D is undetermined. V shed 5 bases and J shed 6 bases, with 17 bases lying between them. Germline V gives CDR1 MNHEY, CDR2 SMNVEV (reference sequence). This CDR3 has 15 amino acids. The CDR3 sequence is CASSPSASRGNIQYF. In DNA, the CDR3 is TGTGCCAGCAGTCCCTCCGCGAGTCGAGGAAACATTCAGTACTTC.

The chain is built from TRBV29-1 and TRBJ2-1, with TRBD2 matching 8 bases. This CDR3 contains 17 residues. CDR1 is SQVTM and CDR2 is ANQGSEA in the germline V gene. Losses at the gene ends were 0 bases for V and 1 base for J; bases not matched to a gene: 8. The CDR3 DNA follows: TGCAGCGTTGAAGATGCGGGGGGAGGGCCTTCCTACAATGAGCAGTTCTTC. The encoded protein is CSVEDAGGGPSYNEQFF.

This chain joins TRBV6-5 and TRBJ2-5, with a weak D call TRBD2 (6 bases). Germline V gene sequence: CDR1 MNHEY, CDR2 SVGAGI. The V and J ends lost 0 bases and 5 bases respectively, with 16 bases between them. The length of the CDR3 is 16 residues. The chain's CDR3 is CASSYSRTGAGETQYF. In DNA, the CDR3 is TGTGCCAGCAGTTACTCTAGGACGGGAGCTGGGGAGACCCAGTACTTC.

This clone was seen a single time. The V call is TRBV27, the J call TRBJ1-4, with 7 bases aligning to TRBD1. The CDR3 totals 15 residues. The J segment lost 2 bases and the V segment lost 5 bases, leaving 5 bases of the junction unmatched. From germline, CDR1 is MNHEY and CDR2 SMNVEV (reference sequence). The DNA for the CDR3 is TGTGCCAGCAGTAACAGACAGGGTACTAATGAAAAACTGTTTTTT. It specifies CASSNRQGTNEKLFF.

The chain carries TRBV9 and TRBJ2-5; TRBD2 agrees at 9 bases. CDR3 length equals 14 residues. Per the germline V gene, CDR1 is SGDLS and CDR2 is YYNGEE. With V trimmed by 4 bases and J by 2 bases, 3 bases remained unmatched. CDR3 residues: CASSLAGSQETQYF. For the CDR3, the DNA is TGTGCCAGCAGCCTAGCGGGATCTCAAGAGACCCAGTACTTC. Drawing the rest from reference TRBV9 and TRBJ2-5, the complete variable domain is DSGVTQTPKHLITATGQRVTLRCSPRSGDLSVYWYQQSLDQGLQFLIQYYNGEERAKGNILERFSAQQFPDLHSELNLSSLELGDSALYFCASSLAGSQETQYFGPGTRLLVL.

The rearrangement joins TRBV9 to TRBJ1-1; D possibly corresponds to TRBD1 (5 bases). Trimming removed 3 bases from V and 1 base from J, with 13 bases in between. The CDR3 length is 15 residues. Germline V gives CDR1 SGDLS, CDR2 YYNGEE. The CDR3 spells CASSATSGTNTEAFF. Written as DNA, the CDR3 is TGTGCCAGCAGCGCCACCTCCGGGACGAACACTGAAGCTTTCTTT.

DNA for the CDR3: TGTGCCAGCAGCGTAGATGGTGGGAGGGTCACAGATACGCAGTATTTT. This codes for CASSVDGGRVTDTQYF. The gene calls are TRBV9 and TRBJ2-3, with TRBD2 matching over 7 bases. The CDR3 has 16 amino acids. V shed 0 bases and J 2 bases; nucleotides not matched to a gene: 6. The germline V gene encodes CDR1 SGDLS and CDR2 YYNGEE.

The genes are TRBV28 and TRBJ1-4; D gene ambiguous. With 3 bases removed from V and 0 bases from J, the gap between germline ends came to 8 bases. Germline V gene sequence: CDR1 MDHEN, CDR2 SYDVKM. The CDR3 covers 15 residues. The CDR3: CASSFHQTTNEKLFF. CDR3 sequence (DNA): TGTGCCAGCAGTTTTCACCAGACAACTAATGAAAAACTGTTTTTT.

The rearrangement links TRBV7-3 to TRBJ2-5, with D perhaps being TRBD1 or TRBD2 (5 bases each). Trimming took off 5 bases at V and 5 bases at J, with 6 bases between the two ends. The germline gives CDR1 SGHTA, CDR2 FQGTGA. The CDR3 consists of 11 residues. The CDR3 protein is CASSEGETQYF. Here the CDR3 DNA reads TGTGCCAGCAGCGAGGGGGAGACCCAGTACTTC.

The gene calls are TRBV25-1 and TRBJ2-5; tentatively, D is TRBD2 (6 bases). Germline lookup yields CDR1 MGHDK and CDR2 SYGVNS. This CDR3 is 13 amino acids long. V shed 4 bases and J shed 8 bases, with 14 bases lying between them. In DNA, the CDR3 is TGTGCCAGCAGTGCCGATGGCGGGGTCACCCAGTACTTC. Translation gives CASSADGGVTQYF.

The chain couples TRBV11-3 to TRBJ2-7; D is tentatively TRBD1 or TRBD2 (5 bases each). CDR1 and CDR2 from the germline V gene are SGHNT and YENEEA. The length of the CDR3 is 15 residues. With 6 bases removed from V and 3 bases from J, the gap between germline ends came to 18 bases. The CDR3 nucleotides read TGTGCCAGCAGTTCAGGGCCAGAGGGGTACTACGAGCAGTACTTC. It is translated as CASSSGPEGYYEQYF.

The table lists this clone with a few counts. V gene TRBV10-3 combines with J gene TRBJ2-3; D is unclear. CDR3 length: 11 amino acids. The germline CDR1 and CDR2 sequences are ENHRY and SYGVKD. V gave up 10 bases and J gave up 6 bases, with 11 bases separating them. CDR3 sequence: CATKTADTQYF. The CDR3 DNA reads TGTGCCACCAAGACCGCGGATACGCAGTATTTT.

The rearrangement uses TRBV7-9 and TRBJ2-7; 7 nucleotides align to TRBD2. CDR1 and CDR2 from the germline V gene are SEHNR and FQNEAQ (reference sequence). Trimming cost V 2 bases and J 7 bases; bases outside gene matches: 8. This CDR3 is built from 14 residues. CDR3 amino acids: CASSLTREGREQYF. CDR3 DNA sequence: TGTGCCAGCAGCTTAACGAGGGAGGGGAGAGAGCAGTACTTC.

The CDR3 is CASSTRTSGSFEQYF. The CDR3 DNA sequence: TGTGCCAGTAGCACCCGGACTAGCGGGAGTTTCGAGCAGTACTTC. V usage is TRBV19 and J usage is TRBJ2-7; 13 bases are a match to TRBD2. The CDR3 runs to 15 residues. With V trimmed by 6 bases and J by 6 bases, 8 bases remained unmatched. Germline V gene data show CDR1 as LNHDA and CDR2 as SQIVND (reference sequence).